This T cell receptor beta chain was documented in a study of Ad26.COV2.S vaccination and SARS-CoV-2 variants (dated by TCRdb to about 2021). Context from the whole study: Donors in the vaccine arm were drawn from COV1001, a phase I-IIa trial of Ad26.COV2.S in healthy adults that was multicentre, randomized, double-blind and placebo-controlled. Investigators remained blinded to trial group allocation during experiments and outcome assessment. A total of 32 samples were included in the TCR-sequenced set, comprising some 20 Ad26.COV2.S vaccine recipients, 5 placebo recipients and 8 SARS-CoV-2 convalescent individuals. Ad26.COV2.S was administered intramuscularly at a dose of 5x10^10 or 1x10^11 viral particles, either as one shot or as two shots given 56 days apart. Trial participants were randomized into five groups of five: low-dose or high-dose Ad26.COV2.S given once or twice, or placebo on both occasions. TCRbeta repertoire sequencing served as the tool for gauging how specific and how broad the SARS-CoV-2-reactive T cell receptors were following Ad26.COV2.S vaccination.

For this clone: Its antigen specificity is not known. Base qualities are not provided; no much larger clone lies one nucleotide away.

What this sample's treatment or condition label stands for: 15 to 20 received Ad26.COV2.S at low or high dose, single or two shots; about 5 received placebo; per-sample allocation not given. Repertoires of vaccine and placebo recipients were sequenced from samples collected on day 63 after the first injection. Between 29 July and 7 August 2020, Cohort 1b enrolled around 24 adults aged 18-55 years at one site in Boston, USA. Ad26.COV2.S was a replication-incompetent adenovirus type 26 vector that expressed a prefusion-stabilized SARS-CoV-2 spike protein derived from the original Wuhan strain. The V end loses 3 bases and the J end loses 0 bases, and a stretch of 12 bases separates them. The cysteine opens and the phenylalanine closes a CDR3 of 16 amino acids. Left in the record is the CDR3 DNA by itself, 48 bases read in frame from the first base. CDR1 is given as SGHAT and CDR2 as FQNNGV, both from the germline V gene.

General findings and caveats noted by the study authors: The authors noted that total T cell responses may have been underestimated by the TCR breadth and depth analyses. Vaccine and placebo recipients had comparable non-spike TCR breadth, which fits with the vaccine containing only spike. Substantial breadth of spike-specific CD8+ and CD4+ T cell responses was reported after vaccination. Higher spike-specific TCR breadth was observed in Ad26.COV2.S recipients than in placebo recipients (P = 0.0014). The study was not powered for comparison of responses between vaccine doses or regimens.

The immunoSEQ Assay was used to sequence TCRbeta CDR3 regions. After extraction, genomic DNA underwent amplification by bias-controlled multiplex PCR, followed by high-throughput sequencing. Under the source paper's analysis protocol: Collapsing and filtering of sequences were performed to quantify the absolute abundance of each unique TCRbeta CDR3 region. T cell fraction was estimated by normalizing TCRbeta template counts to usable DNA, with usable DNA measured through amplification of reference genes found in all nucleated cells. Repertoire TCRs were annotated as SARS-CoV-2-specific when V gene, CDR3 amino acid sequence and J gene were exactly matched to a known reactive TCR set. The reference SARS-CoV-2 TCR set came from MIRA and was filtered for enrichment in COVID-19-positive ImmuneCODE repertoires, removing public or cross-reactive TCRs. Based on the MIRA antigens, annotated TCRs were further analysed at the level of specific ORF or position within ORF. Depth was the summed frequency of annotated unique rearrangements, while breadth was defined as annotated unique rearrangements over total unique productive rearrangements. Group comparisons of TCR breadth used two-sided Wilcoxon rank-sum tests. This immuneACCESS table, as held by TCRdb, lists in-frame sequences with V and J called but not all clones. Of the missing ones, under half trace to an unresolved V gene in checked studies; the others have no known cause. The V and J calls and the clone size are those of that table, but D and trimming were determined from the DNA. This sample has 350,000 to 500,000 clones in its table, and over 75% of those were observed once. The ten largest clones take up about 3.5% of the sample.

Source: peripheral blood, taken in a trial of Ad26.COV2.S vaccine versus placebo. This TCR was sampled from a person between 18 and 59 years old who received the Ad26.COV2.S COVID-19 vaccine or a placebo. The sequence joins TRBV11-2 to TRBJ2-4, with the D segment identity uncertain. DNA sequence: TGTGCCAGCAGCTTCAGGTTGGATGTAGCCAAAAACATTCAGTACTTC. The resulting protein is CASSFRLDVAKNIQYF.